This T cell receptor beta chain stems from a study of blood T cell repertoires in COVID-19. Study as a whole: Sites in the United States, Italy and Spain provided acute and convalescent COVID-19 samples. PBMCs, B-cell-depleted T cells, or T cells provided the cDNA or gDNA that made up the material.

CDR3 length: 15 amino acids. The ends were cut back, 5 bases at V and 0 bases at J, with 13 bases in the middle. Germline V gene lookup returns CDR1 SGHAT and CDR2 FQNNGV. As processed by the authors: Researchers report that nucleated cell counts were estimated from reference gene primer amplification. This table comes from immunoSEQ multiplex PCR, and its TCRdb copy is limited to in-frame clones, with some not included. V and J calls and clone size are as listed in that table; D and trimming were resolved from the DNA. The sample lists roughly 180,000 clones, 75% to 90% seen once, with around 7.8% in the top ten.

This TCR derives from a woman aged 60 to 75 with acute or convalescent COVID-19. Sequences were obtained from peripheral blood. The chain recombines TRBV11-2 with TRBJ1-2; D is ambiguous. The CDR3 DNA reads as TGTGCCAGCAGCGAGTGGTCAGACACTAACTATGGCTACACCTTC. This gives the protein CASSEWSDTNYGYTF.